These 21 T cell receptor beta chains were all obtained from the same sample, sequenced in a study of cytomegalovirus exposure and HLA in healthy donors. PCR was performed using 60 Vbeta and 13 Jbeta primers. Repertoires were generated with immunoSEQ multiplex PCR, while TCRdb's copy carries only in-frame clones and drops some. This sample's clone table lists tens of thousands of clones. Specimen: PBMCs. The origin of the receptors is a female donor in good health and CMV-seronegative.

The gene calls are TRBV28 and TRBJ1-5, with TRBD1 as a possible D gene (6 bases). From germline, CDR1 is MDHEN and CDR2 SYDVKM. This CDR3 is built from 14 residues. Trimming left V 2 bases short and J 7 bases short, with 12 bases between. The CDR3 sequence is CASSLRGGGQPQHF. For the CDR3, the DNA is TGTGCCAGCAGTTTACGGGGCGGGGGCCAGCCCCAGCATTTT.

The CDR3 sequence is CAWSVHGGPQHF. The CDR3 nucleotides are TGTGCCTGGAGTGTACATGGAGGGCCCCAGCATTTT. J is TRBJ1-5 and V is TRBV30; D gene uncertain. Germline CDR1 GTSNPN, CDR2 SVGIG (reference sequence). Trimming removed 0 bases from V and 9 bases from J, with 9 bases in between. The CDR3 length is 12 residues.

V and J are TRBV4-3 and TRBJ1-1; TRBD1 is a possible D gene (6 bases). Germline V CDR1 and CDR2: LGHNA, YSLEER. Trimming removed 0 bases at V and 3 bases at J, with 11 bases between. The CDR3 contains 15 residues. The CDR3 sequence is CASSQDWGRYTEAFF. CDR3 sequence (DNA): TGCGCCAGCAGCCAAGACTGGGGGCGATACACTGAAGCTTTCTTT.

This chain links TRBV9 with TRBJ1-2; weak D call: TRBD1 (6 bases). The V gene lost 3 bases and the J gene lost 1 base, with 13 bases spanning the gap. Germline V gene sequence: CDR1 SGDLS, CDR2 YYNGEE. The CDR3 length is 15 residues. CDR3 coding DNA: TGTGCCAGCAGCGGGTACAAGGGGGATAACTATGGCTACACCTTC. This translates into CASSGYKGDNYGYTF.

The chain carries TRBV7-9 and TRBJ2-7; 13 bases are a match to TRBD2. V was pared by 5 bases and J by 1 base, with 8 bases of the junction left unmatched. Germline V gene sequence: CDR1 SEHNR, CDR2 FQNEAQ (reference sequence). The CDR3 contains 17 residues. Here the CDR3 reads CASSPLTSGGTSYEQYF. The CDR3 nucleotides read TGTGCCAGCAGCCCGTTGACTAGCGGGGGGACTTCCTACGAGCAGTACTTC. Full variable domain (rest looked up from reference TRBV7-9 and TRBJ2-7): DTGVSQNPRHKITKRGQNVTFRCDPISEHNRLYWYRQTLGQGPEFLTYFQNEAQLEKSRLLSDRFSAERPKGSFSTLEIQRTEQGDSAMYLCASSPLTSGGTSYEQYFGPGTRLTVT.

The rearrangement uses TRBV4-2 and TRBJ2-7; 7 positions agree with TRBD1. In germline, CDR1 is LGHNA, CDR2 YNFKEQ. The CDR3 length is 14 residues. The V segment lost 4 bases and the J segment 6 bases; nucleotides outside the gene matches: 9. CDR3 sequence: CASSRTTGKGEQYF. CDR3 DNA: TGTGCCAGCAGCCGAACGACAGGGAAGGGCGAGCAGTACTTC.

The chain combines TRBV6-5 with TRBJ2-1; weak D call: TRBD1 (5 bases). The CDR3 loop spans 15 amino acids. With 6 bases removed from V and 0 bases from J, the gap between germline ends came to 12 bases. CDR1 is MNHEY, CDR2 SVGAGI, per germline. The CDR3, as DNA: TGTGCCAGCAGCGTTCGACAGAGCTCCTACAATGAGCAGTTCTTC. Translation: CASSVRQSSYNEQFF.

This sequence joins TRBV6-5 and TRBJ2-5; D gene uncertain. CDR1 and CDR2 (germline): MNHEY, SVGAGI. The CDR3 extends over 14 amino acids. The germline V and J ends were trimmed by 6 bases and 1 base, with 12 bases remaining between them. CDR3 sequence: CASSPRRGQETQYF. In DNA form, the CDR3 reads TGTGCCAGCAGCCCCCGGCGCGGCCAAGAGACCCAGTACTTC.

The chain is built from TRBV30 and TRBJ1-1, with a tentative D call TRBD1 (5 bases). CDR1 is GTSNPN and CDR2 is SVGIG in the germline V gene (reference sequence). Trimming removed 4 bases at V and 5 bases at J, with 20 bases between. The CDR3 spans 15 residues. Written as DNA, the CDR3 is TGTGCCTGGATCCCACTACGGGGGGTAGGGACTGAAGCTTTCTTT. It is translated as CAWIPLRGVGTEAFF. The variable domain in full, completed from reference TRBV30 and TRBJ1-1, reads SQTIHQWPATLVQPVGSPLSLECTVEGTSNPNLYWYRQAAGRGLQLLFYSVGIGQISSEVPQNLSASRPQDRQFILSSKKLLLSDSGFYLCAWIPLRGVGTEAFFGQGTRLTVV.

This rearrangement joins TRBV19 to TRBJ1-1, with D tentatively TRBD1 (5 bases). The CDR3 sequence is 13 residues long. Germline V gene lookup returns CDR1 LNHDA and CDR2 SQIVND (reference sequence). With 7 bases removed from V and 1 base from J, the gap between germline ends came to 10 bases. CDR3 sequence (DNA): TGTGCCAGTAAAGGCCAGGGGAACACTGAAGCTTTCTTT. Amino acid sequence: CASKGQGNTEAFF.

The gene calls are TRBV9 and TRBJ1-2; the D is unclear. V shed 7 bases and J shed 8 bases, with 18 bases lying between them. CDR1 and CDR2 (germline): SGDLS, YYNGEE. This CDR3 has 13 residues. For the CDR3, the DNA is TGTGCCAGCGGACCCCGGGGTGTGAGCGGCTACACCTTC. Translated, it gives CASGPRGVSGYTF.

This sequence joins TRBV5-3 and TRBJ1-5; 9 bases align to TRBD1. TRBV5-3 is an ORF for which the function is uncertain. CDR3 size: 18 residues. Trimming cost V 4 bases and J 0 bases; bases outside gene matches: 11. This chain's CDR3 is CARSDTGQGEYSNQPQHF. The CDR3 nucleotides are TGTGCCAGAAGCGACACGGGACAGGGAGAATATAGCAATCAGCCCCAGCATTTT.

The CDR3 loop is CASGQGAGMVLFF. CDR3 nucleotide sequence: TGTGCCAGTGGTCAGGGGGCGGGCATGGTCCTGTTTTTT. The chain joins TRBV19 to TRBJ1-4, with 8 bases that match TRBD1. The CDR3 is made up of 13 amino acids. Germline CDR1 is LNHDA and CDR2 is SQIVND (reference sequence). V gave up 8 bases and J gave up 14 bases; unmatched junction bases: 13.

The chain uses TRBV5-1 and TRBJ2-1; 7 nucleotides line up with TRBD1. The V gene end was trimmed by 3 bases and the J gene end by 15 bases; junction bases not matched to a gene: 9. CDR3 length: 12 residues. The germline gives CDR1 SGHRS, CDR2 YFSETQ. CDR3 sequence: CASSSDRDRPFF. The CDR3 DNA follows: TGCGCCAGCAGCTCTGACCGGGACAGACCGTTCTTC. Full variable domain (remainder filled in from reference TRBV5-1 and TRBJ2-1): KAGVTQTPRYLIKTRGQQVTLSCSPISGHRSVSWYQQTPGQGLQFLFEYFSETQRNKGNFPGRFSGRQFSNSRSEMNVSTLELGDSALYLCASSSDRDRPFFGPGTRLTVL.

The rearrangement uses TRBV19 and TRBJ1-5; 8 bases are shared with TRBD1. V dropped 8 bases and J dropped 7; count of bases not matched to a gene: 13. CDR1 is LNHDA and CDR2 is SQIVND in the germline V gene (reference sequence). The CDR3 is 15 amino acids. The CDR3 here is CASDPAGQGFQPQHF. The DNA of the CDR3 is TGTGCCAGTGACCCTGCCGGACAGGGTTTCCAGCCCCAGCATTTT.

The rearrangement joins TRBV30 to TRBJ1-5; weak D call: TRBD1 (6 bases). From germline, CDR1 is GTSNPN and CDR2 SVGIG (reference sequence). The CDR3 loop spans 13 amino acids. Trimming left V 1 base short and J 5 bases short, with 9 bases between. The CDR3 bases are TGTGCCTGGAGTGGCAAGGGGGATCAGCCCCAGCATTTT. Translated, it gives CAWSGKGDQPQHF.

This rearrangement joins TRBV4-3 to TRBJ2-7; tentatively, D is TRBD1 (6 bases). Germline CDR1 is LGHNA and CDR2 is YSLEER. V dropped 0 bases and J dropped 5 bases, with 14 bases sitting between them. The CDR3 covers 15 residues. The CDR3 DNA sequence: TGCGCCAGCAGCCAAGAGGGCAGGGGTGTCCACGAGCAGTACTTC. Protein sequence: CASSQEGRGVHEQYF.

The V call is TRBV4-2, the J call TRBJ2-5; 11 bases match TRBD2. CDR1 is LGHNA and CDR2 is YNFKEQ in the germline V gene. Trimming cost V 4 bases and J 1 base; bases outside gene matches: 5. CDR3 length: 16 amino acids. In DNA form, the CDR3 reads TGTGCCAGCAGCCTCCGACTAGCGGGGACCCAAGAGACCCAGTACTTC. It yields the protein CASSLRLAGTQETQYF.

The V call is TRBV4-2, the J call TRBJ2-1; 8 bases align to TRBD2. Germline V gene sequence: CDR1 LGHNA, CDR2 YNFKEQ. Trimming removed 0 bases from V and 7 bases from J; junction bases left unmatched: 8. The CDR3 runs to 16 residues. The CDR3 DNA reads TGTGCCAGCAGCCAAGATTTTCGGGGGGGCCAGAATGAGCAGTTCTTC. It is translated as CASSQDFRGGQNEQFF.

V and J are TRBV29-1 and TRBJ2-7; maybe TRBD2 (7 bases). Trimming removed 2 bases at V and 0 bases at J, with 14 bases between. Per the germline V gene, CDR1 is SQVTM and CDR2 is ANQGSEA. The CDR3 is 15 residues long. The CDR3 nucleotides are TGCAGCGTTGAAAAAGCGGGACAAAGCTCCTACGAGCAGTACTTC. Protein sequence: CSVEKAGQSSYEQYF.

The rearrangement links TRBV4-2 to TRBJ1-5; 11 bases match TRBD1. CDR3 length: 17 amino acids. V gave up 1 base and J gave up 2 bases; unmatched junction bases: 4. Germline V CDR1 and CDR2: LGHNA, YNFKEQ. CDR3 sequence (DNA): TGTGCCAGCAGCCAAGGGGACAGGGGGAATGGCAATCAGCCCCAGCATTTT. Residues: CASSQGDRGNGNQPQHF.